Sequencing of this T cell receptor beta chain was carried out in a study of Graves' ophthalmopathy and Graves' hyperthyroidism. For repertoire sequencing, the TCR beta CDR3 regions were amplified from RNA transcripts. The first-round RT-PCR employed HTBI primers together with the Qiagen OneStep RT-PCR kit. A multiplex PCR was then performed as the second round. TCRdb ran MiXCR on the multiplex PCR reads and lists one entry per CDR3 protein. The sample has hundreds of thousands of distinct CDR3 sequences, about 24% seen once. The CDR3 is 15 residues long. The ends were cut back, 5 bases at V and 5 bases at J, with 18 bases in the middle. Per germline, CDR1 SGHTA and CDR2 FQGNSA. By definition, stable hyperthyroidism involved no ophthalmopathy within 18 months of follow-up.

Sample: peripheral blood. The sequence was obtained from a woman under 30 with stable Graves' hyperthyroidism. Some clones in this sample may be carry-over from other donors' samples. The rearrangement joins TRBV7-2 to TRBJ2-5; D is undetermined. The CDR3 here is CASSLLAARLETQYF. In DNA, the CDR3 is TGTGCCAGCAGCCTCCTGGCCGCTAGACTGGAGACCCAGTACTTC.